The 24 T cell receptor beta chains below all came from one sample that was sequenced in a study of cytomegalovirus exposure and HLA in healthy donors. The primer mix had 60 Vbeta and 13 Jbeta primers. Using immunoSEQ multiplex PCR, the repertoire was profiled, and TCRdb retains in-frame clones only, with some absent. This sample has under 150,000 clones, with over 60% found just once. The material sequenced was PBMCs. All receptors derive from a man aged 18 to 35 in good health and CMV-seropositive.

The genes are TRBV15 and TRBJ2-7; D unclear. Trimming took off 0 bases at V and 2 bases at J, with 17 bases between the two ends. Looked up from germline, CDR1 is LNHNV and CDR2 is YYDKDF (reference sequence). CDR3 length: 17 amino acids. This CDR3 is CATSRDRSVGGTYEQYF. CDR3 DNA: TGTGCCACCAGCAGAGATCGGTCTGTTGGCGGTACCTACGAGCAGTACTTC.

The DNA of the CDR3 is TGTGCCAGCAGCTTTACAGGGCCCTATGGCTACACCTTC. This codes for CASSFTGPYGYTF. The chain uses TRBV7-2 and TRBJ1-2, with D possibly being TRBD1 (6 bases). The germline CDR1 and CDR2 sequences are SGHTA and FQGNSA. This CDR3 contains 13 residues. The V end lost 3 bases, the J end lost 4 bases, and 9 bases lay between the germline ends.

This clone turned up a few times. CDR3 sequence reads: CASRTRDSPEETQYF. The CDR3 DNA is TGTGCCAGCAGAACCCGGGACAGTCCCGAAGAGACCCAGTACTTC. The V call is TRBV6-6, the J call TRBJ2-5; 7 bases are shared with TRBD1. After removal of 6 bases from V and 3 bases from J, the junction contained 10 bases not matched to a gene. Germline values: CDR1 MNHNY, CDR2 SVGAGI (reference sequence). CDR3 size: 15 residues.

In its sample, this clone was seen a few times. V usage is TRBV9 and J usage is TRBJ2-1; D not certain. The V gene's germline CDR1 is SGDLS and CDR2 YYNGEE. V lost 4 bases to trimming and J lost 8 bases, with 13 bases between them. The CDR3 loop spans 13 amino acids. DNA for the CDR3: TGTGCCAGCAGCCCCAACTCCCCCCATGAGCAGTTCTTC. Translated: CASSPNSPHEQFF. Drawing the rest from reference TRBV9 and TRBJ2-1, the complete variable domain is DSGVTQTPKHLITATGQRVTLRCSPRSGDLSVYWYQQSLDQGLQFLIQYYNGEERAKGNILERFSAQQFPDLHSELNLSSLELGDSALYFCASSPNSPHEQFFGPGTRLTVL.

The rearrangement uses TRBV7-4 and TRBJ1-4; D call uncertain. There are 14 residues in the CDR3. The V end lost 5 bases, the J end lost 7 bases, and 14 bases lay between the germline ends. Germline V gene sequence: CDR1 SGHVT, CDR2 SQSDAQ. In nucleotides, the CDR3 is TGTGCCAGCAGCGGAGACCCCGTTGGTGAAAAACTGTTTTTT. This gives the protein CASSGDPVGEKLFF. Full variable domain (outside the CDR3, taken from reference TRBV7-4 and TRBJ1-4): GAGVSQSPRYKVAKRGRDVALRCDSISGHVTLYWYRQTLGQGSEVLTYSQSDAQRDKSGRPSGRFSAERPERSVSTLKIQRTEQGDSAVYLCASSGDPVGEKLFFGSGTQLSVL.

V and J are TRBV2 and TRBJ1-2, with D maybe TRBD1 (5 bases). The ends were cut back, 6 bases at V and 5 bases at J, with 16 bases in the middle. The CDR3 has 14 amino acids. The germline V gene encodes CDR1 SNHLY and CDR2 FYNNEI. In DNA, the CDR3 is TGTGCCAGCAGCCAGGGCGGGACGAAATATGGCTACACCTTC. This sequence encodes CASSQGGTKYGYTF.

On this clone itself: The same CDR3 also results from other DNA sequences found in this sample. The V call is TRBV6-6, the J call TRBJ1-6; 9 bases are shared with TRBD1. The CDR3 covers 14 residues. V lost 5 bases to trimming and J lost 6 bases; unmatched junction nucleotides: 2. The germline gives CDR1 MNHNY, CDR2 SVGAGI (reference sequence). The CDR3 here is CASSPGQGNSPLHF. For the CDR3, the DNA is TGTGCCAGCAGTCCGGGACAGGGTAATTCACCCCTCCACTTT.

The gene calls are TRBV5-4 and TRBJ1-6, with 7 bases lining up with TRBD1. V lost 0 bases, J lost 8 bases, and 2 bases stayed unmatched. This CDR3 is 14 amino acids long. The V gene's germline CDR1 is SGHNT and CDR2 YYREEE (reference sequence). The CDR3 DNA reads TGTGCCAGCAGCTTGGACAGGGGTGATTCACCCCTCCACTTT. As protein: CASSLDRGDSPLHF.

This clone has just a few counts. CDR3 sequence: CASSTRTGFGYTF. CDR3 DNA: TGTGCCAGCAGTACCCGGACAGGTTTTGGCTACACCTTC. The chain is built from TRBV28 and TRBJ1-2; 7 bases line up with TRBD1. CDR1 and CDR2 (germline): MDHEN, SYDVKM. The CDR3 runs 13 residues. Germline trimming cut 5 bases from V and 7 bases from J; bases unmatched to any gene: 7.

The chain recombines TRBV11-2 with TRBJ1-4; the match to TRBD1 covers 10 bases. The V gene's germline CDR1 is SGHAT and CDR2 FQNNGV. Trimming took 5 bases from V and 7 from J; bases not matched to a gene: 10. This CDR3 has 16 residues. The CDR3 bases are TGTGCCAGCAGCATCCTCCAGGACAGGGGGTCTGAAAAACTGTTTTTT. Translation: CASSILQDRGSEKLFF.

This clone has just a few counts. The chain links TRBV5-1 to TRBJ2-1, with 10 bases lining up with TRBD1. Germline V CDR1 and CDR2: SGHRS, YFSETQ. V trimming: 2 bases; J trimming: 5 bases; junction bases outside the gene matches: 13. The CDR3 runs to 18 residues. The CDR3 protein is CASSFSPRQGAFDNEQFF. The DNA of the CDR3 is TGCGCCAGCAGCTTTTCCCCGAGACAGGGGGCTTTTGACAATGAGCAGTTCTTC.

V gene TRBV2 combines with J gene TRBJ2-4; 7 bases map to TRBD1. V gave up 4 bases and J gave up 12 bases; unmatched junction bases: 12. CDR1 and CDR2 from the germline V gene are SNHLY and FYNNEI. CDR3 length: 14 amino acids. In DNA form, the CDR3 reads TGTGCCAGCAGTGCGACCGGGACAGAGACTCCTCAGTACTTC. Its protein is CASSATGTETPQYF.

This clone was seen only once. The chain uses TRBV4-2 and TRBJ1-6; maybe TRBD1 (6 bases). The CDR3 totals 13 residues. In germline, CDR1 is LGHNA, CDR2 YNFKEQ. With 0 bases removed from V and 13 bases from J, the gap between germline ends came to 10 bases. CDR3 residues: CASSQEVGQPLHF. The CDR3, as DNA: TGTGCCAGCAGCCAAGAGGTCGGACAGCCCCTCCACTTT.

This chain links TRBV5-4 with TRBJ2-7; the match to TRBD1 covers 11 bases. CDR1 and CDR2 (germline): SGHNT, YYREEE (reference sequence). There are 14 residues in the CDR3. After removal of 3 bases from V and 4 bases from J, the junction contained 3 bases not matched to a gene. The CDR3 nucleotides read TGTGCCAGCAGCTGGGACAGGGGGGGGTACGAGCAGTACTTC. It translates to CASSWDRGGYEQYF.

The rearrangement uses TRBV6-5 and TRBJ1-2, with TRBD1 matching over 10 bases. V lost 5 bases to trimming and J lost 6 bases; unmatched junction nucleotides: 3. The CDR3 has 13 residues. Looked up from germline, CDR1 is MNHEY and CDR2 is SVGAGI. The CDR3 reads CASSRTGGHGYTF. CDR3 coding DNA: TGTGCCAGCAGTAGGACAGGGGGACATGGCTACACCTTC.

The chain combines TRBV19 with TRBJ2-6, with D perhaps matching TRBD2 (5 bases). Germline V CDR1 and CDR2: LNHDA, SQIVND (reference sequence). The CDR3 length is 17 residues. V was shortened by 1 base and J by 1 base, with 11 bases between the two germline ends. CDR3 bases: TGTGCCAGTAGTATAGCGAGGGCTGCATCTGGGGCCAACGTCCTGACTTTC. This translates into CASSIARAASGANVLTF.

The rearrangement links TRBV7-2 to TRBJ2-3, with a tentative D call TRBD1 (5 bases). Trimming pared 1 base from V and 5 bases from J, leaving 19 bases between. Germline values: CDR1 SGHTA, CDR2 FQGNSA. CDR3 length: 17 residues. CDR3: CASSLVSIGAARDTQYF. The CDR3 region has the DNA TGTGCCAGCAGCTTAGTATCCATAGGGGCAGCGAGAGATACGCAGTATTTT.

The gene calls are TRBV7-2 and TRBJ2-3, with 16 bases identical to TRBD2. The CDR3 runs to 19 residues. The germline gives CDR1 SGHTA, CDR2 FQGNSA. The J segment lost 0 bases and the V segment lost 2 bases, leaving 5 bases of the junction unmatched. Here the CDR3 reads CASSLRGTSGGGSTDTQYF. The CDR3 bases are TGTGCCAGCAGCTTAAGGGGGACTAGCGGGGGGGGTAGCACAGATACGCAGTATTTT.

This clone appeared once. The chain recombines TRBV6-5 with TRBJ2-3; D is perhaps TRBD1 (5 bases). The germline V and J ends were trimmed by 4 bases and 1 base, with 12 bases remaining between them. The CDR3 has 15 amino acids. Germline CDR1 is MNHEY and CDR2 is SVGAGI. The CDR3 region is CASSSHRLRTDTQYF. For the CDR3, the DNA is TGTGCCAGCAGTTCGCACAGGCTTCGCACAGATACGCAGTATTTT.

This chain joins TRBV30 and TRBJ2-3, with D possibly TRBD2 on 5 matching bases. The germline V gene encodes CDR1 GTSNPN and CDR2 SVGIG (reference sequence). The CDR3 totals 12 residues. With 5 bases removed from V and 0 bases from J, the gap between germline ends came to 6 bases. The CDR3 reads CAWGLSTDTQYF. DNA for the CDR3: TGTGCCTGGGGACTCAGCACAGATACGCAGTATTTT. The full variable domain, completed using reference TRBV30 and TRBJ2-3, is SQTIHQWPATLVQPVGSPLSLECTVEGTSNPNLYWYRQAAGRGLQLLFYSVGIGQISSEVPQNLSASRPQDRQFILSSKKLLLSDSGFYLCAWGLSTDTQYFGPGTRLTVL.

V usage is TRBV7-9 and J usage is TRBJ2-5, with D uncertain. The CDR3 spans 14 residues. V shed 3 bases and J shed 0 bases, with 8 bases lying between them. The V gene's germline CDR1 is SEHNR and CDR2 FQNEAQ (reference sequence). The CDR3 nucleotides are TGTGCCAGCAGCTTGAGGTTTGACCAAGAGACCCAGTACTTC. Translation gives CASSLRFDQETQYF.

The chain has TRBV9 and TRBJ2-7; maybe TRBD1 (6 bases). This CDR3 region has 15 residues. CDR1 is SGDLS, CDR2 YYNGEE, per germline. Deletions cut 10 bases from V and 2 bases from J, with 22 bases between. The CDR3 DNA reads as TGTGCCCCCACTCCCAGACAGGTAGCAGCCTACGAGCAGTACGTC. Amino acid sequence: CAPTPRQVAAYEQYV.

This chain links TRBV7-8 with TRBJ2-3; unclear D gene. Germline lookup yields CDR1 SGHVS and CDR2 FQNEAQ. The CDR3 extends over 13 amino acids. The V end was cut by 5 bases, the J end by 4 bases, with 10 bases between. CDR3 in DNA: TGTGCCAGCAGCCTGGCGGCCTCAGATACGCAGTATTTT. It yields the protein CASSLAASDTQYF. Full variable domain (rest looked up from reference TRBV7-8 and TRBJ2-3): GAGVSQSPRYKVAKRGQDVALRCDPISGHVSLFWYQQALGQGPEFLTYFQNEAQLDKSGLPSDRFFAERPEGSVSTLKIQRTQQEDSAVYLCASSLAASDTQYFGPGTRLTVL.

The CDR3 region is CASSFRPGTGELNNEQFF. DNA of the CDR3: TGTGCCAGCAGCTTTCGTCCCGGGACAGGGGAACTCAACAATGAGCAGTTCTTC. The chain recombines TRBV7-9 with TRBJ2-1; 10 bases agree with TRBD1. J was trimmed by 5 bases and V by 3 bases; bases with no gene match: 13. Germline loops: CDR1 SEHNR, CDR2 FQNEAQ (reference sequence). CDR3 length: 18 amino acids.